These 4 T cell receptor beta chains originate from one sample sequenced in a study of blood T cell repertoires in COVID-19. The protocol was immunoSEQ multiplex PCR, while the TCRdb copy is restricted to in-frame clones and leaves out a portion. The sample records tens of thousands of clones, roughly 89% being singletons. Sequenced: peripheral blood. All receptors come from a man in his sixties with active COVID-19.

The rearrangement links TRBV5-6 to TRBJ1-3; weak D call: TRBD1 (6 bases). This CDR3 is built from 16 residues. Between the trimmed V and J ends, which lost 2 bases and 1 base, there was a span of 13 bases. Germline V lookup: CDR1 SGHDT, CDR2 YYEEEE. Here the CDR3 DNA reads TGTGCCAGCAGCTTCTCTGGGGGCTCTTCTGGAAACACCATATATTTT. It codes for CASSFSGGSSGNTIYF.

CDR3 DNA sequence: TGTGCCAGCAGCCAAGATCGATCTAGCGGGAGGGCGGAGACCCAGTACTTC. Its translation: CASSQDRSSGRAETQYF. The chain couples TRBV14 to TRBJ2-5; 12 bases fit TRBD2. The CDR3 runs to 17 residues. V lost 0 bases to trimming and J lost 5 bases; unmatched junction nucleotides: 7. From germline, CDR1 is SGHDN and CDR2 FVKESK.

The gene calls are TRBV7-2 and TRBJ2-5, with TRBD2 as a possible D gene (6 bases). This CDR3 is built from 14 residues. Trimming took off 1 base at V and 2 bases at J, with 8 bases between the two ends. Germline values: CDR1 SGHTA, CDR2 FQGNSA. CDR3: CASSLGGGQETQYF. The CDR3 region has the DNA TGTGCCAGCAGCTTAGGAGGAGGGCAAGAGACCCAGTACTTC.

The V and J genes are TRBV3-1 (or the pseudogene TRBV3-2) and TRBJ2-3, with TRBD2 identical over 14 bases. Per germline, CDR1 LGHDT and CDR2 YNNKEL (reference sequence). The CDR3 runs 16 residues. With V trimmed by 3 bases and J by 6 bases, 5 bases remained unmatched. The CDR3 loop is CASSHGTSGRMDTQYF. CDR3 DNA sequence: TGTGCCAGCAGCCATGGGACTAGCGGGAGAATGGATACGCAGTATTTT.